These T cell receptor beta chains were read from a single sample in a study of T cells in Graves' hyperthyroidism and ophthalmopathy. TCRdb re-called the multiplex PCR reads with MiXCR, one entry per CDR3 protein. The sample yields 550,000 to 800,000 distinct CDR3 sequences, roughly 15% seen once. The sample taken for sequencing was blood. The receptors originated from a man younger than 35 with Graves' hyperthyroidism. CDR3s include the opening cysteine and the closing phenylalanine or tryptophan. The D gene is left open where the match is weak. Size is stated for part of the rows, as once, few or many counts, or as a class when the clone is expanded.

D,size,J,V,DNA,CDR3
NA,NA,TRBJ2-7,TRBV6-1,TGTGCCAGCAGCGATCTGGGGCTGAGCTACGAGCAGTACTTC,CASSDLGLSYEQYF
NA,many,TRBJ2-3,TRBV28,TGTGCCAGCAGTTTCCCTCCAGGCAGGGGCGGTGGGGATACGCAGTATTTT,CASSFPPGRGGGDTQYF
TRBD1,NA,TRBJ1-5,TRBV10-3,TGTGCCAGCGACAGGGATAGCAATCAGCCCCAGCATTTT,CASDRDSNQPQHF
NA,NA,TRBJ2-2,TRBV7-9,TGTGCCAGCAGCTTCCCTAAGCAGCAGGCCGGTTCCGGGGAGCTGTTTTTT,CASSFPKQQAGSGELFF
NA,NA,TRBJ1-6,TRBV20-1,TGCAGTGCTAGAGATCCCTTAGGTTCACCCCTCCACTTT,CSARDPLGSPLHF
TRBD2,few,TRBJ2-7,TRBV19,TGTGCCAGTAGTACCACCCAGCGGGGCAACTACGAGCAGTACTTC,CASSTTQRGNYEQYF
NA,NA,TRBJ2-2,TRBV6-2/TRBV6-3,TGTGCCAGCAGAGAGCAGGAAGTGGTCGGGGAGCTGTTTTTT,CASREQEVVGELFF
TRBD2,few,TRBJ2-1,TRBV4-1,TGCGCCAGCAGCCAAGATGTGGCGGGAGGCAATGAGCAGTTCTTC,CASSQDVAGGNEQFF
TRBD2,few,TRBJ2-1,TRBV6-2/TRBV6-3,TGTTCTAGCGGCCGGAGCTCCTACAATGAGCAGTTCTTC,CSSGRSSYNEQFF
NA,few,TRBJ2-5,TRBV15,TGTGCCACCAGCCATGTGCGGGTCGAGGCTAGAGAGCAAGAGACCCAGTACTTC,CATSHVRVEAREQETQYF
TRBD2,few,TRBJ2-7,TRBV11-2,TGTGCCAGCAGCATAGGACTAGCGGGAGGCGAGCAGTACTTC,CASSIGLAGGEQYF
NA,NA,TRBJ2-7,TRBV12-3/TRBV12-4,TGTGCCAGCACTATAAGGGGACTGGATCCCTACGAGCAGTACTTC,CASTIRGLDPYEQYF
TRBD2,NA,TRBJ2-4,TRBV7-3,TGTGCCAGCAGCGCCCATAGCGGGAGAGTTCTCTTTATCCACAAAAACATTCAGTACTTC,CASSAHSGRVLFIHKNIQYF
TRBD1,many,TRBJ2-7,TRBV28,TGTGCCAGCAGTACGTTGGGACAGGGGGCCGAGCAGTACTTC,CASSTLGQGAEQYF
TRBD2,NA,TRBJ2-7,TRBV6-1,TGTGCCAGCTGGGAGGGCCTTTACGAGCAGTACTTC,CASWEGLYEQYF
TRBD1,many,TRBJ2-1,TRBV2,TGTGCCAGCAGTGGTCCAGGGGGCTCCTACAATGAGCAGTTCTTC,CASSGPGGSYNEQFF
TRBD1,many,TRBJ2-7,TRBV2,TGTGCCACCAACCAAGGACAGGGGAAGGGGCTACGCGAGCAGTACTTC,CATNQGQGKGLREQYF
NA,NA,TRBJ1-1,TRBV20-1,TGCAGTGCTAGTAACGGCTGGGTGAACACTGAAGCTTTCTTT,CSASNGWVNTEAFF
TRBD1,NA,TRBJ2-7,TRBV5-5,TGTGCCAGCAGCGTCCGCGACAGGGTGGATTCGTACGAGCAGTACTTC,CASSVRDRVDSYEQYF
NA,few,TRBJ2-3,TRBV30,TGTGCCTGGATCCTAACGGGGGAAACAGATACGCAGTATTTT,CAWILTGETDTQYF
TRBD1,NA,TRBJ1-5,TRBV6-1,TGTGCCAGCAGTGACTCGACAGGGGTCCAGCCCCAGCATTTT,CASSDSTGVQPQHF
NA,few,TRBJ1-5,TRBV6-4,TGTGCCAGCAGTGACCCAGTCCGCAATCAGCCCCAGCATTTT,CASSDPVRNQPQHF
TRBD2,many,TRBJ2-7,TRBV20-1,TGCAGTGCTAGTGGAACGGGAGGACGCCACGAGCAGTACTTC,CSASGTGGRHEQYF
TRBD2,many,TRBJ2-5,TRBV24-1,TGTGCCACCAGTGATCCGGGACTAGCGGGATCAGAGACCCAGTACTTC,CATSDPGLAGSETQYF